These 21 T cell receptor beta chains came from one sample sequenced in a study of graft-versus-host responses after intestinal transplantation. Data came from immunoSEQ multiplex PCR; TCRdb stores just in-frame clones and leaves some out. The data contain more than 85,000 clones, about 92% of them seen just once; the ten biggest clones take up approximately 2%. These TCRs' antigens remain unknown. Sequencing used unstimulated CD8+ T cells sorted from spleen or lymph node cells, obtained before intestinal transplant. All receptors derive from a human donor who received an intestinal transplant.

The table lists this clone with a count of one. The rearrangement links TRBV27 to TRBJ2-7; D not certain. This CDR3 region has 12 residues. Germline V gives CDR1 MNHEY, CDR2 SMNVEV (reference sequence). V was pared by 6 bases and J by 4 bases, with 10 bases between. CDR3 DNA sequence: TGTGCCAGCAGAACATCCTGGTACGAGCAGTACTTC. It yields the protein CASRTSWYEQYF.

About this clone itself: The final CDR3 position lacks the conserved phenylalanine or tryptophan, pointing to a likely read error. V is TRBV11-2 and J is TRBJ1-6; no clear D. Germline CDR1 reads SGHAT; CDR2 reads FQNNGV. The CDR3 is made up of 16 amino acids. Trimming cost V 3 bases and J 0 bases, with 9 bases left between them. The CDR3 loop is CASSFQASSYNSPLHV. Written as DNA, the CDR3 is TGTGCCAGCAGCTTTCAGGCGAGCTCCTATAATTCACCCCTCCACGTT.

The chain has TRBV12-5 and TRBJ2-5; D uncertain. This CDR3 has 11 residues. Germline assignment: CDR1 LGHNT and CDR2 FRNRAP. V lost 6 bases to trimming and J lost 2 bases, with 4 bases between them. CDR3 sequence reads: CASGSQETQYF. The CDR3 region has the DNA TGTGCTAGTGGATCACAAGAGACCCAGTACTTC. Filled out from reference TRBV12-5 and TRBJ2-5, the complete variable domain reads DARVTQTPRHKVTEMGQEVTMRCQPILGHNTVFWYRQTMMQGLELLAYFRNRAPLDDSGMPKDRFSAEMPDATLATLKIQPSEPRDSAVYFCASGSQETQYFGPGTRLLVL.

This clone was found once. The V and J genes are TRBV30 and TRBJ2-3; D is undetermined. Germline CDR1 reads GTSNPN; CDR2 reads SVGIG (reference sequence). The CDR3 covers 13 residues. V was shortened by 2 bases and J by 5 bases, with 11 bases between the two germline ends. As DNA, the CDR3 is TGTGCCTGGAGTTTAGGTAGCCAAGATACGCAGTATTTT. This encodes CAWSLGSQDTQYF.

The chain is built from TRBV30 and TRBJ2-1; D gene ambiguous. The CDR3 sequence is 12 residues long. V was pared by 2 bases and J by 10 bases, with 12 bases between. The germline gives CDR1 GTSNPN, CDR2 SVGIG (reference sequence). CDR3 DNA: TGTGCCTGGAGTACTATGATGTCGGAGCAGTTCTTC. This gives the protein CAWSTMMSEQFF.

CDR3 DNA sequence: TGCGCCAGCAGCCAAGAGGAGAAAGTTAACTATGGCTACACCTTC. Translated: CASSQEEKVNYGYTF. The V and J genes are TRBV4-1 and TRBJ1-2; D is unresolved. The V end lost 0 bases, the J end lost 1 base, and 9 bases lay between the germline ends. The CDR3 has 15 amino acids. From germline, CDR1 is MGHRA and CDR2 YSYEKL.

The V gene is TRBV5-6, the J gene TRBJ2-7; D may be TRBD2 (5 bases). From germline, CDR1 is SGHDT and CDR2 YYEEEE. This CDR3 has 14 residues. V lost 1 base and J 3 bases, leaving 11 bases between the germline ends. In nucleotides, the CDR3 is TGTGCCAGCAGCTTGTCGTCGGGGAACTACGAGCAGTACTTC. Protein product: CASSLSSGNYEQYF.

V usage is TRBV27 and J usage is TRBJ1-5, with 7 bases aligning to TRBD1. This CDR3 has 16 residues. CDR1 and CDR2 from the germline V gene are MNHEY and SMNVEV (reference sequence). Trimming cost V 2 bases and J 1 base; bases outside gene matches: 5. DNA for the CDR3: TGTGCCAGCAGTTTAGCGGGGACAGAAAGCAATCAGCCCCAGCATTTT. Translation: CASSLAGTESNQPQHF.

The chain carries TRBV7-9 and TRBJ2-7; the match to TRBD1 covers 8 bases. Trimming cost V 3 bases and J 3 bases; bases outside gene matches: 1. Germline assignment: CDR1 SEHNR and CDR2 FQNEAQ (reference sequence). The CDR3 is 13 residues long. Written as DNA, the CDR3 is TGTGCCAGCAGCTTCGGACAGGGCTACGAGCAGTACTTC. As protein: CASSFGQGYEQYF.

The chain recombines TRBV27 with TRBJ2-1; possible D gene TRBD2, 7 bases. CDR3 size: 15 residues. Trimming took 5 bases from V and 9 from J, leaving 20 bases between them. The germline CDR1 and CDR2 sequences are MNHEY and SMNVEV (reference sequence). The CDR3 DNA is TGTGCCAGCAGTCCAAGGGGGGGTTTGGGCAGTGAGCAGTTCTTC. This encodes CASSPRGGLGSEQFF.

The CDR3 sequence: CASSQEGGGLAKNIQYF. The CDR3, as DNA: TGCGCCAGCAGCCAAGAGGGGGGTGGGTTAGCCAAAAACATTCAGTACTTC. The chain combines TRBV4-3 with TRBJ2-4, with D perhaps TRBD2 (6 bases). Germline CDR1 is LGHNA and CDR2 is YSLEER. This CDR3 contains 17 residues. The V end lost 0 bases, the J end lost 0 bases, and 12 bases lay between the germline ends.

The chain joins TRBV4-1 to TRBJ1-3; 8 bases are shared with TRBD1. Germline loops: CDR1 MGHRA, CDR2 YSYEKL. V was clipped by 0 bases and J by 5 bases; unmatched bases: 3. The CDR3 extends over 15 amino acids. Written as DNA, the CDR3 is TGCGCCAGCAGCCAAGATAGGGACAGGAGAAACACCATATATTTT. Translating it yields CASSQDRDRRNTIYF.

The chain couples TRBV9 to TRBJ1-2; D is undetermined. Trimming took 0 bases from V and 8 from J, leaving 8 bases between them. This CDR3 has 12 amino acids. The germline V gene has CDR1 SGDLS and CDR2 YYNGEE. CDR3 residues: CASSVGSRGYTF. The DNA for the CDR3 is TGTGCCAGCAGCGTAGGGAGTAGGGGCTACACCTTC.

CDR3: CASSSRGGVRNEQFF. CDR3 DNA sequence: TGTGCCAGCAGCTCCCGGGGTGGGGTGCGCAATGAGCAGTTCTTC. V usage is TRBV7-2 and J usage is TRBJ2-1; D possibly corresponds to TRBD2 (5 bases). V lost 4 bases and J lost 6, with 16 bases in between. The CDR3 consists of 15 residues. Germline-derived CDR1 and CDR2 are SGHTA and FQGNSA.

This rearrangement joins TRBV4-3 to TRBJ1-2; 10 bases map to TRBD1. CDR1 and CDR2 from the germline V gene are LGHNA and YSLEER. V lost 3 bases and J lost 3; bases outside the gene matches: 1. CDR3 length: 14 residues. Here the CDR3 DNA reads TGCGCCAGCAGCCATGGACAGGGGGACTATGGCTACACCTTC. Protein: CASSHGQGDYGYTF.

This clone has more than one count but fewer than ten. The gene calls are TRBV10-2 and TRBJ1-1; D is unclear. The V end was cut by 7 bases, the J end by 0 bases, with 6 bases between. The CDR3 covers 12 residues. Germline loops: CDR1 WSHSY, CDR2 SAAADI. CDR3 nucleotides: TGCGCCAGCACGAAGCTGAACACTGAAGCTTTCTTT. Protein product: CASTKLNTEAFF.

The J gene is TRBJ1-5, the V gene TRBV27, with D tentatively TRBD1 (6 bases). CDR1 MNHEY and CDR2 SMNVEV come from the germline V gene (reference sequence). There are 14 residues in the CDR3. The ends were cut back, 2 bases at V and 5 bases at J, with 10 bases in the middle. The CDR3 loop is CASSLKAGDQPQHF. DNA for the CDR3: TGTGCCAGCAGTTTAAAGGCAGGGGATCAGCCCCAGCATTTT.

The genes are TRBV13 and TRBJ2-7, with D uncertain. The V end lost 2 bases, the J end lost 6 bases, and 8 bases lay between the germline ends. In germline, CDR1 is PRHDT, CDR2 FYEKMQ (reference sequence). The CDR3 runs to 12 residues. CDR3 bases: TGTGCCAGCAGCTTAATCACGGGCGAGCAGTACTTC. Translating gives CASSLITGEQYF.

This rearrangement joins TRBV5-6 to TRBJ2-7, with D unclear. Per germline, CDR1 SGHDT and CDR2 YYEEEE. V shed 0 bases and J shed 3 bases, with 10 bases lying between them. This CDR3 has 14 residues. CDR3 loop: CASSLGTASYEQYF. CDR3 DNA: TGTGCCAGCAGCTTGGGTACAGCCAGCTACGAGCAGTACTTC.

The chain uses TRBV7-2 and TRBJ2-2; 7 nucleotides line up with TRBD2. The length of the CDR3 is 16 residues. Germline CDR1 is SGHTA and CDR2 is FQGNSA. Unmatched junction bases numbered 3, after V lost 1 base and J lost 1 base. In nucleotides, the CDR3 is TGTGCCAGCAGCTTAGGAGGGAGGGGGAACACCGGGGAGCTGTTTTTT. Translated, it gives CASSLGGRGNTGELFF.

CDR3 nucleotides: TGTGCCAGCAGCTTTTATCAGGATCGCGGCTACACCTTC. Its protein product is CASSFYQDRGYTF. This chain joins TRBV13 and TRBJ1-2; D call uncertain. This CDR3 spans 13 amino acids. The V and J ends lost 3 bases and 8 bases respectively, with 13 bases between them. The V gene's germline CDR1 is PRHDT and CDR2 FYEKMQ (reference sequence).